This is a list of T cell receptor beta chains from one sample in a study of T cell changes during pregnancy in multiple sclerosis. Method: immunoSEQ multiplex PCR; TCRdb's copy keeps in-frame clones and lacks some. The repertoire holds 85,000 to 120,000 clones, with roughly nine tenths as singletons. This sample comprised peripheral blood, obtained before pregnancy. The receptors were gathered from a female donor with multiple sclerosis, enrolled in a pregnancy study. Each CDR3 is given with its conserved first and last residue. Each record gives: CDR3 length, J gene, V gene, clone size, D gene, CDR3 DNA, CDR3 protein. The D gene is left open where the match is weak. The listing skips clone size in some rows; elsewhere it reads once, few, many or a size class.

length: 14; J: TRBJ2-2; V: TRBV10-3; size: NA; D: NA; DNA: TGTGCCACTCGAATCAAAGGGGTCACCGGGGAGCTGTTTTTT; CDR3: CATRIKGVTGELFF
length: 14; J: TRBJ1-2; V: TRBV28; size: NA; D: NA; DNA: TGTGCCAGCAGTTTAACGCTACAGTCTGATGGCTACACCTTC; CDR3: CASSLTLQSDGYTF
length: 17; J: TRBJ2-1; V: TRBV5-1; size: once; D: TRBD2; DNA: TGCGCCAGCAGCTGGGGGATAGCGGGAGGATCCTACAATGAGCAGTTCTTC; CDR3: CASSWGIAGGSYNEQFF
length: 15; J: TRBJ1-3; V: TRBV11-2; size: NA; D: NA; DNA: TGTGCCAGCAGCCCGCTAACCGGGAATCGAAACACCATATATTTT; CDR3: CASSPLTGNRNTIYF
length: 13; J: TRBJ1-1; V: TRBV7-2; size: NA; D: NA; DNA: TGTGCCAGCAGTCTCACAACGAACACTGAAGCTTTCTTT; CDR3: CASSLTTNTEAFF
length: 15; J: TRBJ2-7; V: TRBV6-1; size: NA; D: NA; DNA: TGTGCCAGCAGCCCAACAGGGAGGGTCTCCTACGAGCAGTACTTC; CDR3: CASSPTGRVSYEQYF
length: 14; J: TRBJ1-1; V: TRBV7-2; size: NA; D: TRBD1; DNA: TGTGCCAGCAGCGAGGACAGGGTGAACACTGAAGCTTTCTTT; CDR3: CASSEDRVNTEAFF
length: 17; J: TRBJ2-7; V: TRBV7-2; size: NA; D: TRBD1; DNA: TGTGCCAGCAGCTTTCCCATCGGCTCCGGGACAGTCTACGAGCAGTACTTC; CDR3: CASSFPIGSGTVYEQYF
length: 16; J: TRBJ2-5; V: TRBV19; size: NA; D: TRBD1; DNA: TGTGCCAGTAGTATCGGCGGACAGGGGTACCAAGAGACCCAGTACTTC; CDR3: CASSIGGQGYQETQYF
length: 13; J: TRBJ2-1; V: TRBV9; size: NA; D: NA; DNA: TGTGCCAGCAGCGCTTCTAGGTACAATGAGCAGTTCTTC; CDR3: CASSASRYNEQFF
length: 14; J: TRBJ1-6; V: TRBV6-5; size: NA; D: NA; DNA: TGTGCCAGCAGTTCTATAACAGGGAATTCACCCCTCCACTTT; CDR3: CASSSITGNSPLHF
length: 16; J: TRBJ1-5; V: TRBV7-9; size: NA; D: TRBD1; DNA: TGTGCCAGCAGTGAAACCGGGACAGGGGCCTCCCAGCCCCAGCATTTT; CDR3: CASSETGTGASQPQHF